Presented here are 5 T cell receptor beta chains from one specimen sequenced in a study of T cells after yellow fever vaccination. TCRdb recomputed calls from the 5' RACE reads with MiXCR, one row per CDR3 protein. The table shows approximately 70,000 distinct CDR3 sequences, with 6.5% occurring only once. The sequencing used CD8+ T cells sorted from PBMCs, collected about 49 days after the first yellow fever vaccination. The receptors were gathered from a man between 18 and 29 years old who received the YFV17D yellow fever vaccine.

This clonotype was detected many times. The chain recombines TRBV6-5 with TRBJ2-1; D is uncertain. This CDR3 has 10 amino acids. V was cut by 8 bases and J by 12 bases, with 11 bases left in between. Germline V lookup: CDR1 MNHEY, CDR2 SVGAGI. The chain's CDR3 is CASGDLGQFF. CDR3 nucleotide sequence: TGTGCCAGCGGGGATTTAGGGCAGTTCTTC.

This clonotype appeared many times. V gene TRBV13 combines with J gene TRBJ2-5, with TRBD2 matching over 7 bases. The germline V gene has CDR1 PRHDT and CDR2 FYEKMQ (reference sequence). The CDR3 is 14 residues long. Trimming took 0 bases from V and 4 from J; bases not matched to a gene: 2. The CDR3 sequence is CASSLGPSGETQYF. In nucleotides, the CDR3 is TGTGCCAGCAGCTTAGGGCCTAGCGGAGAGACCCAGTACTTC.

V is TRBV19 and J is TRBJ1-1; D might be TRBD1 (6 bases). Per the germline V gene, CDR1 is LNHDA and CDR2 is SQIVND (reference sequence). The CDR3 consists of 14 residues. V dropped 4 bases and J dropped 8 bases, with 17 bases sitting between them. Here the CDR3 reads CASSTSGTPTEAFF. The CDR3 DNA reads TGTGCCAGTAGTACCTCCGGGACACCTACCGAAGCTTTCTTT.

This clonotype was found many times. The genes are TRBV4-3 and TRBJ2-7, with 7 bases identical to TRBD2. CDR3 length: 13 amino acids. CDR1 and CDR2 (germline): LGHNA, YSLEER. V was pared by 0 bases and J by 7 bases, with 3 bases of the junction left unmatched. The CDR3, as DNA: TGCGCCAGCAGCCAAGAGATGGGGGGGGAGCAGTACGTC. Its protein is CASSQEMGGEQYV.

Many counts were recorded for this clonotype. V is TRBV6-4 and J is TRBJ2-1; 14 bases are a match to TRBD2. Per the germline V gene, CDR1 is MRHNA and CDR2 is SNTAGT. The CDR3 runs 15 residues. V gave up 3 bases and J gave up 8 bases; unmatched junction bases: 3. DNA for the CDR3: TGTGCCAGCAGTGAGGGACTAGCGGGGGACGATGAGCAGTTCTTC. Its translation is CASSEGLAGDDEQFF.